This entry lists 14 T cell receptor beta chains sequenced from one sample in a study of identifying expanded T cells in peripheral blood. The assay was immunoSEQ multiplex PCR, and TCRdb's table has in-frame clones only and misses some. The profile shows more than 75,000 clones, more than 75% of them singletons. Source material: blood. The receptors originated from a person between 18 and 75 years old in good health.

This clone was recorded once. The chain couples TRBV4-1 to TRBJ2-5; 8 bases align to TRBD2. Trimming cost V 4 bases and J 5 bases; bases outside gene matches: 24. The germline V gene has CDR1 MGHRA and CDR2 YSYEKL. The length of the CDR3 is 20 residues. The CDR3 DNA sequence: TGCGCCAGCAGCCTCAACCGACCCCGACTAGCGCCGGCCCGAACTGAGACCCAGTACTTC. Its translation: CASSLNRPRLAPARTETQYF.

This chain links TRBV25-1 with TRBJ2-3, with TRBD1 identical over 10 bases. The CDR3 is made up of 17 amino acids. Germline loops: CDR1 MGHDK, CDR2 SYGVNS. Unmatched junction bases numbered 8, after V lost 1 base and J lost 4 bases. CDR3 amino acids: CASSEFTGTGVPDTQYF. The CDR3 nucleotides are TGTGCCAGCAGTGAATTCACCGGGACAGGGGTTCCAGATACGCAGTATTTT.

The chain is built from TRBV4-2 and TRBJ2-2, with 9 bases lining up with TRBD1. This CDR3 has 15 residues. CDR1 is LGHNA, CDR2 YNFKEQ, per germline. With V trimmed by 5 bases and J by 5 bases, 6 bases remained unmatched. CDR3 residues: CASSFGDRVTGELFF. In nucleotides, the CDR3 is TGTGCCAGCAGCTTCGGGGACAGGGTGACCGGGGAGCTGTTTTTT.

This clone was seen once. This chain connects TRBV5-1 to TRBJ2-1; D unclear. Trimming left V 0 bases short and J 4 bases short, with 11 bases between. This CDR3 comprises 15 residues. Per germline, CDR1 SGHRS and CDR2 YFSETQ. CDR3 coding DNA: TGCGCCAGCAGCTTGGAAGTATTCGGATACAATGAGCAGTTCTTC. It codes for CASSLEVFGYNEQFF.

Written as DNA, the CDR3 is TGCGCCAGCAGCCCAAGCTCTCCGGGCATTTATGGCTACACCTTC. Amino acids: CASSPSSPGIYGYTF. The chain links TRBV4-3 to TRBJ1-2; D gene unclear. CDR1 LGHNA and CDR2 YSLEER come from the germline V gene. The V gene lost 4 bases and the J gene lost 5 bases, with 17 bases spanning the gap. The CDR3 totals 15 residues.

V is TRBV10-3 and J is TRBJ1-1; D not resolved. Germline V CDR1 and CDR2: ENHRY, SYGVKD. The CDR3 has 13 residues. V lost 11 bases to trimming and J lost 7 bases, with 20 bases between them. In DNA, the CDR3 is TGTGCCGCCCAAAACCTTTTTGAGGGTGAAGCTTTCTTT. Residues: CAAQNLFEGEAFF.

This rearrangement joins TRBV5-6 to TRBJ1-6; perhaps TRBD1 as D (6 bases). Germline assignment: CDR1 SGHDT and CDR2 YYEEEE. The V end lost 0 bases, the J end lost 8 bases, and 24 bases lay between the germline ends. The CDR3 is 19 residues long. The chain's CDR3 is CASSLAGERGGRLYSPLHF. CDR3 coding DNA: TGTGCCAGCAGCTTGGCCGGCGAAAGAGGGGGGCGCCTCTATTCACCCCTCCACTTT.

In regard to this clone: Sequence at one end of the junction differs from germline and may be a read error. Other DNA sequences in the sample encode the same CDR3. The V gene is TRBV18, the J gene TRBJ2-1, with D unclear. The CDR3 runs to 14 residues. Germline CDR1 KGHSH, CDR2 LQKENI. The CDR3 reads CASSPPASDNEQFF. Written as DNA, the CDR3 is TGTGCCAGCTCACCACCGGCCTCCGACAATGAGCAGTTCTTC.

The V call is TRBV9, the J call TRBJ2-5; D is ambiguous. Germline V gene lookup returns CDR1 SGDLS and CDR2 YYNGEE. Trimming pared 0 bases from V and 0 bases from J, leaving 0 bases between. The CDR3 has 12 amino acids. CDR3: CASSVDQETQYF. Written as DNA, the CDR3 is TGTGCCAGCAGCGTAGACCAAGAGACCCAGTACTTC.

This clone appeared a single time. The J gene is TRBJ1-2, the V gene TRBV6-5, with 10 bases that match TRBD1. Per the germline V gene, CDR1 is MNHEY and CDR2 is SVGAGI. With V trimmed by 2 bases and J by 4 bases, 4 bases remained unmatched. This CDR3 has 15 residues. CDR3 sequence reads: CASSYRGQGIYGYTF. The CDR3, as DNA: TGTGCCAGCAGTTACAGGGGACAGGGGATCTATGGCTACACCTTC.

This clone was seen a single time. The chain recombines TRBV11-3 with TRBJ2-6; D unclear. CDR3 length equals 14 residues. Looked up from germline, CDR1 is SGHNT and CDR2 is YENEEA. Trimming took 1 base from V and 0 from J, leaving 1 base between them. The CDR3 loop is CASSLVSGANVLTF. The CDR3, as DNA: TGTGCCAGCAGCTTAGTCTCTGGGGCCAACGTCCTGACTTTC.

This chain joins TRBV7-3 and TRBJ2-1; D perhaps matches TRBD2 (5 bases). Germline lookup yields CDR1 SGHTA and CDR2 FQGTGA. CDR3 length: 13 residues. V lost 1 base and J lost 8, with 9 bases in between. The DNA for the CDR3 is TGTGCCAGCAGCTTAAATTTCGGGGATGAGCAGTTCTTC. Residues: CASSLNFGDEQFF.

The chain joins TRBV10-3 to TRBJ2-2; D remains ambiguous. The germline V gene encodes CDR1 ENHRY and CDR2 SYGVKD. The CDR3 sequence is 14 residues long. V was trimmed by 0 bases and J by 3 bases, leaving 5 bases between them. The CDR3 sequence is CAISESQHTGELFF. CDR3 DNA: TGTGCCATCAGTGAGTCGCAGCACACCGGGGAGCTGTTTTTT.

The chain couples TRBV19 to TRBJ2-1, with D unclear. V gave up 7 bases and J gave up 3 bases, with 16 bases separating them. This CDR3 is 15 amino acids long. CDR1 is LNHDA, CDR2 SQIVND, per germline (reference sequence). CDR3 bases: TGTGCCAGTACCCGCCGGGCCGAGCTCTACAATGAGCAGTTCTTC. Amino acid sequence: CASTRRAELYNEQFF.